This passage covers 4 T cell receptor beta chains from one sample sequenced in a study of cytomegalovirus exposure and HLA in healthy donors. The PCR made use of 60 Vbeta and 13 Jbeta primers. This table comes from immunoSEQ multiplex PCR, and its TCRdb copy is limited to in-frame clones, with some not included. The data hold 65,000 to 80,000 clones, with under 85% observed a single time. The sequenced material came from PBMCs. The receptors originated from a woman in her thirties or forties in good health and CMV-seropositive.

The genes are TRBV7-6 and TRBJ2-1; 15 nucleotides agree with TRBD2. J lost 5 bases, V lost 1 base, and 3 bases had no gene match. The CDR3 loop spans 17 amino acids. CDR1 is SGHVS and CDR2 is FNYEAQ in the germline V gene. The CDR3 DNA reads TGTGCCAGCAGCTTAGAGAGGACTAGCGGGAGGGACAATGAGCAGTTCTTC. This codes for CASSLERTSGRDNEQFF.

The rearrangement links TRBV6-1 to TRBJ2-3, with TRBD1 identical over 7 bases. The CDR3 contains 15 residues. CDR1 is MNHNS, CDR2 SASEGT, per germline. The V segment lost 7 bases and the J segment 0 bases; nucleotides outside the gene matches: 7. Here the CDR3 reads CASIRQGSSTDTQYF. CDR3 DNA: TGTGCCAGCATTCGACAGGGAAGCAGCACAGATACGCAGTATTTT.

DNA for the CDR3: TGTGCCTGGAGTGTAGGCACCCCAGGGGGCTATGGCTACACCTTC. This translates into CAWSVGTPGGYGYTF. The chain uses TRBV30 and TRBJ1-2; 7 bases match TRBD1. The junction had 8 bases not matched to a gene; V was cut back by 0 bases and J by 4 bases. CDR1 GTSNPN and CDR2 SVGIG come from the germline V gene (reference sequence). This CDR3 comprises 15 residues.

The V gene is TRBV30, the J gene TRBJ2-5; D is possibly TRBD2 (6 bases). Germline V gene sequence: CDR1 GTSNPN, CDR2 SVGIG (reference sequence). The CDR3 is 20 residues long. V was cut by 0 bases and J by 2 bases, with 28 bases left in between. CDR3 amino acids: CAWSVFRGENGGTNQETQYF. DNA for the CDR3: TGTGCCTGGAGTGTATTTCGGGGCGAGAATGGAGGGACCAATCAAGAGACCCAGTACTTC.